These 28 T cell receptor beta chains were all obtained from the same sample, sequenced in a study of tissue T cells after allogeneic stem cell transplantation. Clones were sequenced by immunoSEQ multiplex PCR, and TCRdb holds only the in-frame ones, with some missing. The data contain tens of thousands of clones, 65% to 80% of them singletons. Material for sequencing was sorted cells pooled from one or two spleens. Receptor source: a pool of C57BL/6 mice in good health.

Remarks on this clone: Germline and genes here are mouse. The read falls 1 residue short of the CDR3 end, and the missing part is taken from the germline J gene. This chain joins TRBV16 and TRBJ1-3; D gene uncertain. This CDR3 has 13 residues. CDR1 and CDR2 (germline): SGHSA, FRNQAP. V gave up 1 base and J gave up 3 bases, with 4 bases separating them. CDR3 region: CASSLGGGNTLYF. Incomplete CDR3 DNA: TGTGCAAGCAGCTTAGGGGGTGGAAATACGCTCTAT.

Regarding this clone: Here the gene names and germline are mouse. The CDR3 end is not reached by the read, which stops 1 residue before it; the germline J gene fills it in. The gene calls are TRBV12-1 and TRBJ2-1, with 11 nucleotides matching TRBD2. CDR3 length: 14 amino acids. The V segment lost 4 bases and the J segment 5 bases; nucleotides outside the gene matches: 3. Germline V CDR1 and CDR2: SGHSN, HYEKVE. This CDR3 is CASSRTGGNAEQFF. CDR3 DNA, as far as it was read: TGTGCCAGCTCCCGGACTGGGGGGAATGCTGAGCAGTTC.

For this clone: Gene names denote mouse genes. The read ends 1 residue shy of where the CDR3 ends; the end is completed using the germline J gene. This rearrangement joins TRBV13-2 to TRBJ2-5, with a tentative D call TRBD1 (5 bases). Between the trimmed V and J ends, which lost 4 bases and 0 bases, there was a span of 6 bases. CDR1 NNHNN and CDR2 SYGAGS come from the germline V gene (reference sequence). The CDR3 loop spans 13 amino acids. CDR3 amino acids: CASGRQNQDTQYF. The CDR3 bases that were read are TGTGCCAGCGGTCGACAGAACCAAGACACCCAGTAC.

Only a few counts were recorded for this clone. Germline and genes: mouse. From the germline J gene comes the end of the CDR3, since the read stops 1 residue before it. This chain connects TRBV13-2 to TRBJ2-7; TRBD2 aligns across 11 bases. In germline, CDR1 is NNHNN, CDR2 SYGAGS (reference sequence). V shed 0 bases and J 4 bases; nucleotides not matched to a gene: 6. CDR3 length: 16 residues. CDR3 amino acids: CASGDAVGLGAYEQYF. CDR3 bases read: TGTGCCAGCGGTGATGCAGTGGGACTGGGGGCTTATGAACAGTAC.

To note about this clone: Gene names and germline refer to mouse. The CDR3 end lies 1 residue beyond the end of the read and is filled in from the germline J gene. Other nucleotide sequences in the sample specify the same CDR3. The J gene is TRBJ2-7, the V gene TRBV13-2; 10 bases are shared with TRBD2. The CDR3 is made up of 14 amino acids. Germline V gives CDR1 NNHNN, CDR2 SYGAGS (reference sequence). Losses at the gene ends were 2 bases for V and 3 bases for J; bases not matched to a gene: 2. CDR3 DNA, as far as it was read: TGTGCCAGCGGTGACCGACTGGGGGGCTATGAACAGTAC. Encoded protein: CASGDRLGGYEQY. The CDR3 in its entirety is CASGDRLGGYEQYF.

This clone came up once. Germline and genes: mouse. The read falls 1 residue short of the CDR3 end, and the missing part is taken from the germline J gene. This chain connects TRBV12-1 to TRBJ2-7; 7 bases map to TRBD2. Germline CDR1 is SGHSN and CDR2 is HYEKVE. J was trimmed by 4 bases and V by 0 bases; bases with no gene match: 2. CDR3 length: 13 amino acids. The CDR3 bases that were read are TGTGCCAGCTCTCTCGGTGGGGGGTATGAACAGTAC. The encoded protein is CASSLGGGYEQY. The entire CDR3 is CASSLGGGYEQYF.

As regards this clone: Gene names denote mouse genes. The read halts 1 residue ahead of the CDR3 end, with the missing end drawn from the germline J gene. V and J are TRBV5 and TRBJ2-4, with D hard to call. The CDR3 contains 15 residues. V shed 2 bases and J shed 0 bases, with 9 bases lying between them. Germline values: CDR1 LGHNA, CDR2 YNLKQL (reference sequence). The CDR3 sequence: CASSQNSPSQNTLYF. CDR3 DNA, as far as it was read: TGTGCCAGCAGCCAAAACAGCCCTAGTCAAAACACCTTGTAC.

Comment on this clone: Each gene name is a mouse one. The CDR3 end is not reached by the read, which stops 1 residue before it; the germline J gene fills it in. V and J are TRBV16 and TRBJ2-7; D perhaps matches TRBD1 (6 bases). Trimming took off 6 bases at V and 0 bases at J, with 6 bases between the two ends. The CDR3 has 12 residues. Germline V gene sequence: CDR1 SGHSA, CDR2 FRNQAP. The part of the CDR3 DNA that was read is TGTGCAAGCAGGGACAGCTCCTATGAACAGTAC. This sequence encodes CASRDSSYEQY. The CDR3 reads in full as CASRDSSYEQYF.

Turning to this clone: The gene symbols are mouse symbols. The read halts 1 residue ahead of the CDR3 end, with the missing end drawn from the germline J gene. This chain links TRBV3 with TRBJ2-4; TRBD2 matches at 8 bases. The CDR3 is 16 residues long. CDR1 and CDR2 (germline): SNHLY, FYNGKV (reference sequence). V dropped 5 bases and J dropped 1; count of bases not matched to a gene: 8. Here the CDR3 reads CASSPLGVGGQNTLYF. Incomplete CDR3 DNA: TGTGCCAGCAGCCCACTGGGGGTGGGGGGTCAAAACACCTTGTAC.

As to this clone: Gene names and germline refer to mouse. Read sequence stops 1 residue before the CDR3 end, and the germline J gene provides the missing end. V gene TRBV19 combines with J gene TRBJ2-3; possibly TRBD1 for D (6 bases). Trimming took 2 bases from V and 1 from J, leaving 11 bases between them. This CDR3 is built from 15 residues. Per the germline V gene, CDR1 is FNHDT and CDR2 is SITEND (reference sequence). CDR3 amino acids: CASSMLPGGAETLYF. The sequenced part of the CDR3 DNA is TGTGCCAGCAGTATGCTCCCAGGGGGTGCAGAAACGCTGTAT.

On this clone itself: Germline and genes here are mouse. The read stops 1 residue short of the end of the CDR3; the missing end is completed from the germline J gene. The genes are TRBV19 and TRBJ2-3; D uncertain. Deletions cut 2 bases from V and 0 bases from J, with 7 bases between. Germline loops: CDR1 FNHDT, CDR2 SITEND (reference sequence). The CDR3 is 14 amino acids. The CDR3 loop is CASSIPRSAETLYF. The CDR3 DNA, read in part, is TGTGCCAGCAGTATTCCCCGGAGTGCAGAAACGCTGTAT. The variable domain in full, with the rest retrieved from reference TRBV19 and TRBJ2-3, is GGIITQTPKFLIGQEGQKLTLKCQQNFNHDTMYWYRQDSGKGLRLIYYSITENDLQKGDLSEGYDASREKKSSFSLTVTSAQKNEMAVFLCASSIPRSAETLYFGSGTRLTVL.

Worth noting for this clone: Here the gene names and germline are mouse. The CDR3 end falls 1 residue outside the read, so it is completed with the germline J gene. The chain is built from TRBV29 and TRBJ1-1, with D uncertain. Germline CDR1 reads MSHET; CDR2 reads SYDVDS. This CDR3 spans 12 amino acids. V shed 5 bases and J shed 6 bases, with 10 bases lying between them. This CDR3 reads CASSNMEAEVFF. CDR3 bases read: TGTGCTAGCAGTAACATGGAGGCAGAAGTCTTC.

About this clone: Gene names refer to mouse genes. The read is 1 residue too short to cover the CDR3 end, so that end is filled in from the germline J gene. The V call is TRBV13-3, the J call TRBJ2-7, with D possibly being TRBD2 (5 bases). CDR1 NNHDY and CDR2 SYVADS come from the germline V gene. Trimming stripped 5 bases from V and 4 bases from J, with 13 bases between. This CDR3 contains 13 residues. The CDR3: CASSTGVGYEQYF. Incomplete CDR3 DNA: TGTGCCAGCAGCACCGGGGTGGGGTATGAACAGTAC.

With respect to this clone: Germline and genes here are mouse. Coverage ceases 1 residue before the CDR3 finishes, and the germline J gene fills in the end. This chain joins TRBV13-3 and TRBJ1-3, with 8 bases that match TRBD1. The ends lost 3 bases at V and 0 bases at J; junction bases unmatched: 2. CDR1 NNHDY and CDR2 SYVADS come from the germline V gene. CDR3 length: 15 residues. The DNA read from the CDR3 is TGTGCCAGCAGTGGGACAGGGCTTTCTGGAAATACGCTCTAT. Translated: CASSGTGLSGNTLY. The CDR3 in full is CASSGTGLSGNTLYF.

Of note for this clone: Mouse gene names and germline throughout. The CDR3 end falls 1 residue outside the read, so it is completed with the germline J gene. The V and J genes are TRBV13-3 and TRBJ2-4, with 10 bases aligning to TRBD2. The CDR3 is 15 amino acids. The germline V gene encodes CDR1 NNHDY and CDR2 SYVADS. The V gene end was trimmed by 5 bases and the J gene end by 2 bases; junction bases not matched to a gene: 5. Incomplete CDR3 DNA: TGTGCCAGCAGGAACTGGGGGGGAGATCAAAACACCTTGTAC. Its protein product is CASRNWGGDQNTLY. The whole CDR3 sequence reads CASRNWGGDQNTLYF.

Of note for this clone: Gene names and germline refer to mouse. From the germline J gene comes the end of the CDR3, since the read stops 1 residue before it. V is TRBV4 and J is TRBJ2-1; 10 bases align to TRBD2. V lost 5 bases, J lost 4 bases, and 2 bases stayed unmatched. The CDR3 spans 14 residues. CDR1 is LGHDT, CDR2 YNNKQL, per germline (reference sequence). CDR3 DNA, as far as it was read: TGTGCCAGCAGCCAGGACTGGGGGTATGCTGAGCAGTTC. Protein sequence: CASSQDWGYAEQF. In full, the CDR3 is CASSQDWGYAEQFF. The entire variable domain, with the rest obtained from reference TRBV4 and TRBJ2-1, is as follows: ETAVFQTPNYHVTQVGNEVSFNCKQTLGHDTMYWYKQDSKKLLKIMFSYNNKQLIVNETVPRRFSPQSSDKAHLNLRIKSVEPEDSAVYLCASSQDWGYAEQFFGPGTRLTVL.

Points on this clone: Genes and germline are mouse. With the read ending 1 residue before the CDR3 end, the germline J gene is used to fill in that end. V usage is TRBV14 and J usage is TRBJ2-5, with 7 bases matching TRBD2. V dropped 2 bases and J dropped 3; count of bases not matched to a gene: 6. Germline values: CDR1 SGHDT, CDR2 FRDEAV. The CDR3 contains 15 residues. Incomplete CDR3 DNA: TGTGCCAGCAGTTTAGGTGGGGGGAGGCAAGACACCCAGTAC. Its protein is CASSLGGGRQDTQY. The entire CDR3 sequence reads CASSLGGGRQDTQYF.

Comment on this clone: The genes are named according to mouse. CDR3 bases read: TGTGCCAGCAGCCCAGGGAACACCGGGCAGCTCTAC. Translation: CASSPGNTGQLY. The entire CDR3 is CASSPGNTGQLYF. The V call is TRBV3, the J call TRBJ2-2; possible D gene TRBD1, 5 bases. The sequenced fragment ends 1 residue before the CDR3 boundary, so the rest is inferred from the germline J gene. The CDR3 spans 13 residues. In germline, CDR1 is SNHLY, CDR2 FYNGKV (reference sequence). The V end lost 5 bases, the J end lost 2 bases, and 6 bases lay between the germline ends.

This clone was counted only a few times. Each gene name is a mouse one. The CDR3 end lies 1 residue beyond the end of the read and is filled in from the germline J gene. Other DNA sequences from this sample encode an identical CDR3 as well. This chain links TRBV1 with TRBJ2-7; D gene uncertain. Germline CDR1 and CDR2: NSQYPW and LRSPGD (reference sequence). V was clipped by 1 base and J by 4 bases, with 5 bases between them. The CDR3 is 12 amino acids. The CDR3 DNA, read in part, is TGCACCTGCAGTGCAGTGGGTTATGAACAGTAC. It encodes CTCSAVGYEQY. The entire CDR3 protein is CTCSAVGYEQYF.

Concerning this clone: Each gene name is a mouse one. The read finishes 1 residue shy of the CDR3 end, and the germline J gene is used to complete it. The genes are TRBV13-3 and TRBJ2-5; D gene unclear. Germline V CDR1 and CDR2: NNHDY, SYVADS. The V end lost 5 bases, the J end lost 3 bases, and 4 bases lay between the germline ends. This CDR3 is built from 11 residues. The chain's CDR3 is CASRLQDTQYF. Incomplete CDR3 DNA: TGTGCCAGCAGACTACAAGACACCCAGTAC.

Points on this clone: The genes are named according to mouse. The read terminates 1 residue ahead of where the CDR3 ends, so the germline J gene completes it. Other DNA sequences of this sample code for an identical CDR3. The genes are TRBV13-2 and TRBJ2-3, with 10 nucleotides matching TRBD2. Germline CDR1 NNHNN, CDR2 SYGAGS (reference sequence). The CDR3 runs to 12 residues. The ends lost 5 bases at V and 6 bases at J; junction bases unmatched: 0. The chain's CDR3 is CASGDWGETLYF. The DNA read from the CDR3 is TGTGCCAGCGGGGACTGGGGGGAAACGCTGTAT.

A remark on this clone: Mouse gene names and germline throughout. The CDR3 goes on 1 residue after the read ends, and that part is filled in from the germline J gene. The chain is built from TRBV12-1 and TRBJ2-4; D is possibly TRBD1 (5 bases). CDR1 is SGHSN, CDR2 HYEKVE, per germline. Trimming removed 6 bases at V and 0 bases at J, with 9 bases between. The CDR3 sequence is 13 residues long. The sequenced part of the CDR3 DNA is TGTGCCAGCGCGACAGCTAGTCAAAACACCTTGTAC. Protein product: CASATASQNTLY. The complete CDR3 sequence is CASATASQNTLYF.

With respect to this clone: Each gene name is a mouse one. The read gets to within 1 residue of the CDR3 end, and the germline J gene fills in the rest. V usage is TRBV19 and J usage is TRBJ2-3; D may be TRBD1 (7 bases). CDR1 is FNHDT, CDR2 SITEND, per germline (reference sequence). The CDR3 loop spans 15 amino acids. Trimming pared 0 bases from V and 1 base from J, leaving 9 bases between. The CDR3 reads CASSIGRGRAETLYF. The sequenced part of the CDR3 DNA is TGTGCCAGCAGTATAGGTAGGGGGCGTGCAGAAACGCTGTAT.

Of note for this clone: Gene names are mouse gene names. Different DNA sequences within this sample yield the same CDR3. CDR3 bases read: TGTGCCAGCAGCCAAGAGGACAACCAGGCTCCGCTT. It codes for CASSQEDNQAPL. The CDR3 as a whole reads CASSQEDNQAPLF. V is TRBV5 and J is TRBJ1-5; D ambiguous. The read ends 1 residue shy of where the CDR3 ends; the end is completed using the germline J gene. Trimming stripped 0 bases from V and 2 bases from J, with 2 bases between. CDR3 length equals 13 residues. Germline lookup yields CDR1 LGHNA and CDR2 YNLKQL (reference sequence).

In this sample, this clone turned up a few times. Gene names are the mouse ones. The sequenced fragment ends 1 residue before the CDR3 boundary, so the rest is inferred from the germline J gene. V usage is TRBV1 and J usage is TRBJ2-7, with D hard to call. Trimming took 1 base from V and 3 from J, leaving 4 bases between them. From germline, CDR1 is NSQYPW and CDR2 LRSPGD (reference sequence). This CDR3 has 12 amino acids. CDR3 residues: CTCSAAIYEQYF. The sequenced CDR3 bases are TGCACCTGCAGTGCAGCCATCTATGAACAGTAC. Looking up the rest from reference TRBV1 and TRBJ2-7 gives the full variable domain: VTLLEQNPRWRLVPRGQAVNLRCILKNSQYPWMSWYQQDLQKQLQWLFTLRSPGDKEVKSLPGADYLATRVTDTELRLQVANMSQGRTLYCTCSAAIYEQYFGPGTRLTVL.

About this clone: Each gene name is a mouse one. The CDR3 region is CTCSAVLGFSAETLYF. The CDR3 DNA, read in part, is TGCACCTGCAGTGCAGTACTGGGGTTTAGTGCAGAAACGCTGTAT. This rearrangement joins TRBV1 to TRBJ2-3; the match to TRBD2 covers 7 bases. The sequenced fragment ends 1 residue before the CDR3 boundary, so the rest is inferred from the germline J gene. Trimming cost V 1 base and J 0 bases; bases outside gene matches: 4. The germline gives CDR1 NSQYPW, CDR2 LRSPGD (reference sequence). The CDR3 loop spans 16 amino acids.

With respect to this clone: Germline and genes here are mouse. The CDR3 extends 1 residue past the end of the read, so its final part is completed from the germline J gene. Other DNA sequences in this sample translate to the same CDR3. The rearrangement links TRBV1 to TRBJ2-7, with D possibly being TRBD1 or TRBD2 (5 bases each). Germline V lookup: CDR1 NSQYPW, CDR2 LRSPGD (reference sequence). Trimming removed 1 base at V and 5 bases at J, with 6 bases between. The CDR3 length is 12 residues. CDR3 loop: CTCSAGGNEQYF. The part of the CDR3 DNA that was read is TGCACCTGCAGTGCAGGGGGGAATGAACAGTAC.

As concerns this clone: Gene names are mouse gene names. The observed sequence ends 1 residue before the CDR3 terminus, with the missing tail filled in from the germline J gene. The chain employs TRBV17 and TRBJ2-2, with 9 bases that match TRBD1. V shed 6 bases, J shed 4 bases, and the junction held 9 bases outside the gene matches. The germline V gene encodes CDR1 MNHDT and CDR2 YYDKIL. The CDR3 is 16 amino acids. The DNA read from the CDR3 is TGTGCTAGCAGCCTCTACAGGGGGCACAGCACCGGGCAGCTCTAC. Translating gives CASSLYRGHSTGQLY. The entire CDR3 protein is CASSLYRGHSTGQLYF. Supplemented by reference TRBV17 and TRBJ2-2, the full variable domain reads DTTVKQNPRYKLARVGKPVNLICSQTMNHDTMYWYQKKPNQAPKLLLFYYDKILNREADTFEKFQSSRPNNSFCSLYIGSAGLEYSAMYLCASSLYRGHSTGQLYFGEGSKLTVL.